This TCR beta chain was profiled in a study of blood T cell repertoires in COVID-19. Overall study context: Samples representing acute and convalescent COVID-19 were sourced from the United States, Italy and Spain.

Germline loops: CDR1 ENHRY, CDR2 SYGVKD. This CDR3 spans 15 amino acids. Losses at the gene ends were 6 bases for V and 4 bases for J; bases not matched to a gene: 8. Sequencing was performed with immunoSEQ multiplex PCR; in TCRdb, only in-frame clones are kept and a portion is missing. The table lists roughly 62,000 clones, roughly 90% of them singletons, with 10% in the top ten. The rearrangement links TRBV10-3 to TRBJ2-3; 9 bases fit TRBD1. The receptor was derived from a human donor with acute or convalescent COVID-19. The donor label of this sample is uncertain. The specimen was peripheral blood. CDR3 sequence: CAIRDTGGGADTQYF. The CDR3 region has the DNA TGTGCCATCAGGGATACAGGGGGCGGCGCAGATACGCAGTATTTT.